The 24 T cell receptor beta chains listed next were all sequenced from one sample in a study of T-cell reconstitution after alpha-beta-depleted transplantation in children. Unique molecular identifiers were incorporated during preparation of the TCRbeta library. MiXCR, applied by TCRdb to the PCR reads, yields one record per CDR3 protein. The data show around 100,000 distinct CDR3 sequences, with around a tenth seen just once and less than 35% held by the top ten. The sequenced sample was PBMCs, obtained before TCRalphabeta/CD19-depleted stem cell transplant. Receptors were obtained from a boy aged 2 to 9 with acute lymphoblastic leukemia, due to receive a stem cell transplant.

The rearrangement uses TRBV20-1 and TRBJ2-1; D is undetermined. Per germline, CDR1 DFQATT and CDR2 SNEGSKA (reference sequence). This CDR3 has 15 amino acids. DNA for the CDR3: TGCTGCGCTAGAGATCGTGACCCCTCCTACAATGAGCAGTTCTTC. Translation gives CCARDRDPSYNEQFF.

The chain joins TRBV4-2 to TRBJ2-7; 7 bases map to TRBD1. This CDR3 contains 18 residues. Unmatched junction bases numbered 11, after V lost 0 bases and J lost 0 bases. Germline V lookup: CDR1 LGHNA, CDR2 YNFKEQ. The CDR3 DNA follows: TGTGCCAGCAGCCAAGATAGGGGAACAGGGGCATCCTCCTACGAGCAGTACTTC. Its translation is CASSQDRGTGASSYEQYF.

This clonotype was counted a few times. The rearrangement uses TRBV25-1 and TRBJ2-3; D may be TRBD1 (5 bases). Germline CDR1 reads MGHDK; CDR2 reads SYGVNS. The CDR3 covers 14 residues. Trimming removed 5 bases at V and 7 bases at J, with 16 bases between. CDR3 region: CASSLRHGAYTQYF. The DNA of the CDR3 is TGTGCCAGCAGTCTTAGACATGGGGCCTATACGCAGTATTTT.

The chain couples TRBV28 to TRBJ2-7; D gene unclear. CDR3 length equals 15 residues. CDR1 and CDR2 (germline): MDHEN, SYDVKM. Trimming left V 3 bases short and J 4 bases short, with 16 bases between. The CDR3 is CASSLSRSPSYEQYF. CDR3 nucleotide sequence: TGTGCCAGCAGTTTGTCCAGGTCCCCCTCGTACGAGCAGTACTTC.

This clonotype has just a few counts. J is TRBJ2-2 and V is TRBV20-1, with D uncertain. In germline, CDR1 is DFQATT, CDR2 SNEGSKA (reference sequence). The CDR3 contains 13 residues. Deletions cut 4 bases from V and 6 bases from J, with 12 bases between. The CDR3 DNA follows: TGCAGTGCTAAATACGTAAGGGCCGGGGAGCTGTTTTTT. It translates to CSAKYVRAGELFF.

This clonotype was counted many times. The DNA for the CDR3 is TGTGCCAGCAGCTTTAGGGGCTCTGGGGCCAACGTCCTGACTTTC. Protein product: CASSFRGSGANVLTF. The chain carries TRBV5-6 and TRBJ2-6; possibly TRBD1 for D (5 bases). V dropped 2 bases and J dropped 0 bases, with 6 bases sitting between them. Germline CDR1 is SGHDT and CDR2 is YYEEEE. This CDR3 has 15 residues.

This clonotype was counted a few times. The gene calls are TRBV25-1 and TRBJ2-7; TRBD2 agrees at 7 bases. Germline V gives CDR1 MGHDK, CDR2 SYGVNS. The ends lost 5 bases at V and 9 bases at J; junction bases unmatched: 10. The length of the CDR3 is 13 residues. The CDR3 region is CASSPRLAEGQYF. The DNA of the CDR3 is TGTGCCAGCAGTCCCCGACTAGCAGAGGGGCAGTACTTC.

This clonotype appeared a few times. The rearrangement joins TRBV30 to TRBJ2-7; a weak D match, TRBD1 (5 bases). The V end was cut by 2 bases, the J end by 2 bases, with 7 bases between. CDR1 and CDR2 (germline): GTSNPN, SVGIG (reference sequence). There are 12 residues in the CDR3. CDR3 nucleotide sequence: TGTGCCTGGAGTACAGGCCCCTACGAGCAGTACTTC. Translating gives CAWSTGPYEQYF.

This clonotype was counted a few times. The J gene is TRBJ2-7, the V gene TRBV20-1; TRBD2 agrees at 7 bases. J was trimmed by 0 bases and V by 6 bases; bases with no gene match: 5. The CDR3 length is 13 residues. In germline, CDR1 is DFQATT, CDR2 SNEGSKA (reference sequence). As DNA, the CDR3 is TGCAGTGCCGTTAGCGGGTACTCCTACGAGCAGTACTTC. The encoded protein is CSAVSGYSYEQYF.

This rearrangement joins TRBV5-4 to TRBJ1-2, with 7 bases fitting TRBD1. Germline CDR1 reads SGHNT; CDR2 reads YYREEE (reference sequence). Losses at the gene ends were 4 bases for V and 8 bases for J; bases not matched to a gene: 5. CDR3 size: 12 residues. The CDR3 bases are TGTGCCAGCAGCAGACAGGGTCGAGGCTACACCTTC. It is translated as CASSRQGRGYTF.

This clonotype showed up many times. The chain has TRBV5-1 and TRBJ1-1; D is uncertain. V was trimmed by 0 bases and J by 0 bases, leaving 9 bases between them. Germline V gene sequence: CDR1 SGHRS, CDR2 YFSETQ. The CDR3 has 15 amino acids. CDR3 amino acids: CASSLGPNMNTEAFF. The CDR3 DNA reads TGCGCCAGCAGCTTGGGCCCTAACATGAACACTGAAGCTTTCTTT.

This clonotype was detected ten times or more. The V gene is TRBV24-1, the J gene TRBJ2-3; D not certain. In germline, CDR1 is KGHDR, CDR2 SFDVKD. This CDR3 contains 17 residues. V shed 2 bases and J shed 0 bases, with 14 bases lying between them. The CDR3 loop is CATSDSPDRSSTDTQYF. The CDR3 coding sequence is TGTGCCACCAGTGATTCCCCGGACCGATCTAGCACAGATACGCAGTATTTT.

The J gene is TRBJ2-3, the V gene TRBV28; either TRBD1 or TRBD2 may fit D (5 bases each). Germline CDR1 is MDHEN and CDR2 is SYDVKM. Trimming stripped 8 bases from V and 5 bases from J, with 20 bases between. The CDR3 contains 15 residues. Here the CDR3 reads CASPPGTGNIDTQYF. CDR3 DNA: TGTGCCAGCCCCCCCGGGACGGGAAATATAGATACGCAGTATTTT.

This clonotype has at least ten counts. The V gene is TRBV12-3 or TRBV12-4, the J gene TRBJ1-1; 9 nucleotides match TRBD1. The CDR3 runs 16 residues. V lost 4 bases, J lost 6 bases, and 12 bases stayed unmatched. The CDR3: CASSSAGQGFVAEAFF. In DNA form, the CDR3 reads TGTGCCAGCAGTTCCGCGGGACAGGGTTTTGTTGCTGAAGCTTTCTTT.

This clonotype was seen at least ten times. The chain recombines TRBV11-2 with TRBJ2-5; TRBD2 aligns across 10 bases. The germline V gene encodes CDR1 SGHAT and CDR2 FQNNGV. J gave up 2 bases and V 6 bases, and 9 bases lay outside the gene matches. This CDR3 is 16 amino acids long. The CDR3 sequence is CASRTGLAIVQETQYF. The CDR3 DNA reads TGTGCCAGCAGAACGGGACTAGCGATAGTGCAAGAGACCCAGTACTTC. Complete variable domain (other parts from reference TRBV11-2 and TRBJ2-5): EAGVAQSPRYKIIEKRQSVAFWCNPISGHATLYWYQQILGQGPKLLIQFQNNGVVDDSQLPKDRFSAERLKGVDSTLKIQPAKLEDSAVYLCASRTGLAIVQETQYFGPGTRLLVL.

This clonotype has only a few counts. This rearrangement joins TRBV10-3 to TRBJ2-5, with D unresolved. The V end was cut by 0 bases, the J end by 1 base, with 6 bases between. CDR1 and CDR2 from the germline V gene are ENHRY and SYGVKD. CDR3 length: 14 residues. The CDR3 DNA follows: TGTGCCATCAGTGAGTCGATCAGCCAAGAGACCCAGTACTTC. Its protein product is CAISESISQETQYF.

This clonotype was counted ten times or more. This sequence joins TRBV18 and TRBJ2-1; D call uncertain. Germline CDR1 and CDR2: KGHSH and LQKENI. V lost 3 bases, J lost 6 bases, and 12 bases lay in between. The CDR3 is 14 residues long. Here the CDR3 reads CASSPLWETNEQFF. The CDR3 nucleotides are TGTGCCAGCTCACCGCTTTGGGAAACCAATGAGCAGTTCTTC. Full variable domain (outside the CDR3, taken from reference TRBV18 and TRBJ2-1): NAGVMQNPRHLVRRRGQEARLRCSPMKGHSHVYWYRQLPEEGLKFMVYLQKENIIDESGMPKERFSAEFPKEGPSILRIQQVVRGDSAAYFCASSPLWETNEQFFGPGTRLTVL.

At least ten counts were recorded for this clonotype. The CDR3 coding sequence is TGTGCCAGCAGTTTACACGGACCGTGGGGCTACAATGAGCAGTTCTTC. Residues: CASSLHGPWGYNEQFF. The V call is TRBV12-3 or TRBV12-4, the J call TRBJ2-1; D is unresolved. The CDR3 loop spans 16 amino acids. With 2 bases removed from V and 3 bases from J, the gap between germline ends came to 14 bases.

V usage is TRBV2 and J usage is TRBJ2-2; 10 nucleotides match TRBD2. J lost 6 bases, V lost 11 bases, and 12 bases had no gene match. The CDR3 extends over 15 amino acids. Germline V gene lookup returns CDR1 SNHLY and CDR2 FYNNEI. CDR3 loop: CACKEREGLAGELFF. CDR3 bases: TGTGCCTGTAAAGAGCGGGAGGGCCTTGCCGGGGAGCTGTTTTTT.

In the case of this clonotype: Sequence at one end of the junction differs from germline and may be a read error. The CDR3: CASTERKNNEHFF. The CDR3, as DNA: TGTGCCAGCACCGAAAGGAAGAACAATGAGCATTTCTTC. The chain joins TRBV6-1 to TRBJ2-1; D is unresolved. This CDR3 comprises 13 residues. The germline gives CDR1 MNHNS, CDR2 SASEGT.

The chain joins TRBV6-5 to TRBJ2-1, with 10 bases identical to TRBD2. Germline lookup yields CDR1 MNHEY and CDR2 SVGAGI. Unmatched junction bases numbered 7, after V lost 0 bases and J lost 8 bases. This CDR3 spans 16 amino acids. The CDR3, as DNA: TGTGCCAGCAGTTACTCGACAGCGGGAGGGTTGGATGAGCAGTTCTTC. It is translated as CASSYSTAGGLDEQFF.

The rearrangement links TRBV28 to TRBJ2-2; no firm D call. V lost 5 bases and J 0 bases, leaving 10 bases between the germline ends. The CDR3 runs to 15 residues. Germline-derived CDR1 and CDR2 are MDHEN and SYDVKM. The CDR3 sequence is CASSPYLPNTGELFF. CDR3 DNA: TGTGCCAGCAGTCCCTATCTCCCGAACACCGGGGAGCTGTTTTTT.

This clonotype was found a few times. V gene TRBV4-1 combines with J gene TRBJ2-1, with 14 bases identical to TRBD2. The germline CDR1 and CDR2 sequences are MGHRA and YSYEKL. The CDR3 is 17 residues long. V lost 2 bases and J lost 4; bases outside the gene matches: 4. The DNA for the CDR3 is TGCGCCAGCAGCCAACCGACTAGCGGGAGGGGGTACAATGAGCAGTTCTTC. This translates into CASSQPTSGRGYNEQFF.

This clonotype has just one count. The chain combines TRBV9 with TRBJ1-1, with 7 bases fitting TRBD1. The CDR3 totals 15 residues. Germline V gives CDR1 SGDLS, CDR2 YYNGEE. Unmatched junction bases numbered 11, after V lost 4 bases and J lost 5 bases. CDR3 in amino acids: CASSPRQGGWTEAFF. The CDR3 nucleotides read TGTGCCAGCAGCCCTCGACAGGGAGGATGGACTGAAGCTTTCTTT.